A selection of T cell receptor beta chains follows, all from one sample in a study of cytomegalovirus exposure and HLA in healthy donors. The data were produced by immunoSEQ multiplex PCR, yet TCRdb's version contains in-frame clones alone and is incomplete. The table gives some 120,000 clones; the top ten clones make up 2.5% to 3% of it. Sample: PBMCs. These receptors all come from a man aged 25 to 40 in good health and CMV-seronegative. The CDR3 runs from the conserved cysteine through the conserved F or W. A D gene is named only where the DNA matches it firmly.

d_call | j_call | cdr3_length | v_call | cdr3_nt | cdr3_aa
TRBD1 | TRBJ2-7 | 16 | TRBV4-1 | TGCGCCAGCAGCCAGATCCAGACAGGGGGCTTCTACGAGCAGTACTTC | CASSQIQTGGFYEQYF
NA | TRBJ1-1 | 18 | TRBV7-9 | TGTGCCAGCAGCTTAGGAATATATGGTGGGCAGAAGAACACTGAAGCTTTCTTT | CASSLGIYGGQKNTEAFF
TRBD1 | TRBJ1-1 | 14 | TRBV18 | TGTGCCAGCTCACCCGGGAGGGGGCCCAGTGAAGCTTTCTTT | CASSPGRGPSEAFF
NA | TRBJ1-6 | 12 | TRBV12-5 | TGTGCTAGTGCTATTGACAGTTCACCCCTCCACTTT | CASAIDSSPLHF
NA | TRBJ1-1 | 13 | TRBV6-1 | TGTGCCAGCAGTCTAGCGGACACTATTGAAGCTTTCTTT | CASSLADTIEAFF
TRBD2 | TRBJ2-5 | 12 | TRBV30 | TGTGCCCAGAGGACTAGGGGAGAGACCCAGTACTTC | CAQRTRGETQYF
TRBD2 | TRBJ2-7 | 13 | TRBV9 | TGTGCCAGCAGCCCCGGACTAGCGACCGAGCAGTACTTC | CASSPGLATEQYF
TRBD2 | TRBJ2-1 | 15 | TRBV6-5 | TGTGCCAGCACCTTTAGCGGGAGCTCCTACAATGAGCAGTTCTTC | CASTFSGSSYNEQFF
TRBD1 | TRBJ1-1 | 15 | TRBV9 | TGTGCCAGCAGCCCGTCCGACAGGGGGTACACTGAAGCTTTCTTT | CASSPSDRGYTEAFF
TRBD1 | TRBJ2-2 | 14 | TRBV5-4 | TGTGCCAGCAGCCCTTGGACAGGAACCGGGGAGCTGTTTTTT | CASSPWTGTGELFF
TRBD1 | TRBJ2-7 | 13 | TRBV18 | TGTGCCAGCTCACAGGGGGCGGACGACGAGCAGTACTTC | CASSQGADDEQYF
TRBD2 | TRBJ2-7 | 18 | TRBV5-6 | TGTGCCAGCAGCAACGAAAAACCGGGACTAGTACGAGCCTACGAGCAGTACTTC | CASSNEKPGLVRAYEQYF
TRBD2 | TRBJ2-5 | 17 | TRBV2 | TGTGCCAGCAGTGAAGCGAGGCGGACTAGCGGGTCTGAGACCCAGTACTTC | CASSEARRTSGSETQYF
TRBD1 | TRBJ1-2 | 11 | TRBV5-6 | TGTGCCAGCAGCGTCGGACAGGAAGACACCTTC | CASSVGQEDTF
TRBD1 | TRBJ1-1 | 12 | TRBV27 | TGTGCCAGCAGCGAACAGGGGTTTGAAGCTTTCTTT | CASSEQGFEAFF
TRBD2 | TRBJ2-1 | 15 | TRBV4-2 | TGTGCCAGCAGCCCAGGGACTAGCGGGAGAAGAGAGCAGTTCTTC | CASSPGTSGRREQFF
NA | TRBJ1-1 | 12 | TRBV18 | TGTGCCAGCTCACCAAGGAGCAGTGAAGCCTTCTTT | CASSPRSSEAFF
NA | TRBJ2-3 | 14 | TRBV2 | TGTGCCAGTCAGCGTGGAGGGGCGGCAGATACGCAGTATTTT | CASQRGGAADTQYF
TRBD2 | TRBJ2-2 | 13 | TRBV6-5 | TGTGCCAGCGTTAGCGGGAGGGTAGGGGAGCTGTTTTTT | CASVSGRVGELFF
TRBD1 | TRBJ1-4 | 16 | TRBV15 | TGTGCCACCAGCAGGGATACAGGGGGCCATAATGAAAAACTGTTTTTT | CATSRDTGGHNEKLFF
NA | TRBJ1-1 | 13 | TRBV5-4 | TGTGCCAGCAGCCTCGGGGAGGGAACTGAAGCTTTCTTT | CASSLGEGTEAFF
TRBD1 | TRBJ2-7 | 15 | TRBV7-9 | TGTGCCAGCAGCCCAGGGACAGTAGGTGGCAACGAGCAGTACTTC | CASSPGTVGGNEQYF
NA | TRBJ2-3 | 14 | TRBV28 | TGTGCCAGCAATCTAGACGGGGAAACAGATACGCAGTATTTT | CASNLDGETDTQYF